Listed here are 14 T cell receptor beta chains from one sample, sequenced in a study of T-cell memory formation after mild COVID-19. TCRdb passed the 5' RACE reads through MiXCR, listing each CDR3 protein once. The data contain roughly 300,000 distinct CDR3 sequences, around 15% of them singletons. Sequencing was performed on PBMCs or a T cell subset sorted from them (not recorded which). These TCRs come from a man younger than 35 who had mild COVID-19 (a few samples of this study predate the infection). Cell type and time point are not known.

V and J are TRBV3-1 and TRBJ2-1; 7 nucleotides line up with TRBD2. CDR1 and CDR2 (germline): LGHDT, YNNKEL (reference sequence). Germline trimming cut 4 bases from V and 4 bases from J; bases unmatched to any gene: 7. The CDR3 length is 15 residues. CDR3 sequence: CASSRTSVAYNEQFF. In DNA form, the CDR3 reads TGTGCCAGCAGCCGAACTAGCGTGGCGTACAATGAGCAGTTCTTC.

This clonotype was detected a few times. The V gene is TRBV4-2, the J gene TRBJ1-6, with D perhaps TRBD1 (5 bases). The germline V gene has CDR1 LGHNA and CDR2 YNFKEQ. V lost 1 base to trimming and J lost 10 bases, with 20 bases between them. The CDR3 loop spans 17 amino acids. The CDR3 DNA sequence: TGTGCCAGCAGCCAAGGCGGAAGGGGAAGGAAAGGGTCACCCCTCCACTTT. Protein product: CASSQGGRGRKGSPLHF.

This clonotype came up a few times. The V call is TRBV5-1, the J call TRBJ2-1; 9 nucleotides match TRBD2. From germline, CDR1 is SGHRS and CDR2 YFSETQ. The CDR3 contains 15 residues. Trimming cost V 2 bases and J 2 bases; bases outside gene matches: 2. The CDR3 DNA is TGCGCCAGCAGCTTCGGACTAGCGACCTACAATGAGCAGTTCTTC. It yields the protein CASSFGLATYNEQFF.

This clonotype was recorded a few times. The chain carries TRBV4-3 and TRBJ2-5, with D tentatively TRBD1 (6 bases). The V end was cut by 2 bases, the J end by 5 bases, with 24 bases between. This CDR3 region has 18 residues. The germline CDR1 and CDR2 sequences are LGHNA and YSLEER. The CDR3 loop reads CASSQSSRGGADRETQYF. CDR3 nucleotide sequence: TGCGCCAGCAGCCAATCATCGCGAGGGGGAGCGGATCGGGAGACCCAGTACTTC.

This chain joins TRBV7-6 and TRBJ2-3; D gene uncertain. CDR1 and CDR2 (germline): SGHVS, FNYEAQ. Trimming shortened V by 6 bases and J by 0 bases, and 13 bases separated the two germline ends. There are 15 residues in the CDR3. This chain's CDR3 is CASRPITVSTDTQYF. Here the CDR3 DNA reads TGTGCCAGCAGGCCCATAACAGTTAGCACAGATACGCAGTATTTT.

The rearrangement links TRBV30 to TRBJ1-5; 9 positions match TRBD1. The CDR3 loop spans 15 amino acids. Germline CDR1 reads GTSNPN; CDR2 reads SVGIG (reference sequence). V was clipped by 3 bases and J by 4 bases; unmatched bases: 7. CDR3 amino acids: CAWSPGTGSNQPQHF. The CDR3, as DNA: TGTGCCTGGAGCCCGGGGACAGGGAGTAATCAGCCCCAGCATTTT.

This clonotype occurred a few times. The chain couples TRBV7-9 to TRBJ2-7, with 10 positions matching TRBD2. The CDR3 is made up of 15 amino acids. Germline CDR1 reads SEHNR; CDR2 reads FQNEAQ (reference sequence). Trimming cost V 1 base and J 7 bases; bases outside gene matches: 7. CDR3 DNA sequence: TGTGCCAGCAGCTTAGGTTCTAGCGGGAGAGGGGAGCAGTACTTC. Amino acid sequence: CASSLGSSGRGEQYF.

This clonotype was counted a few times. The V and J genes are TRBV6-5 and TRBJ2-3, with 8 bases identical to TRBD2. The CDR3 spans 14 residues. Germline values: CDR1 MNHEY, CDR2 SVGAGI. The trim removed 8 bases at V and 2 bases at J, leaving 6 bases unmatched. The DNA of the CDR3 is TGTGCCAGCGGGAACGGGGGGGTCACAGATACGCAGTATTTT. Translated: CASGNGGVTDTQYF.

The chain combines TRBV6-1 with TRBJ2-6, with D possibly being TRBD2 (6 bases). Germline values: CDR1 MNHNS, CDR2 SASEGT. The CDR3 totals 15 residues. Trimming left V 6 bases short and J 0 bases short, with 9 bases between. The CDR3 loop is CASREGASGANVLTF. As DNA, the CDR3 is TGTGCCAGCAGGGAGGGAGCCTCTGGGGCCAACGTCCTGACTTTC.

This clonotype was seen a handful of times. The rearrangement links TRBV3-1 to TRBJ1-5; D gene ambiguous. This CDR3 is 14 amino acids long. Germline lookup yields CDR1 LGHDT and CDR2 YNNKEL (reference sequence). Trimming shortened V by 4 bases and J by 6 bases, and 13 bases separated the two germline ends. CDR3 sequence (DNA): TGTGCCAGCAGCCCCACAGAGGAAAGTCAGCCCCAGCATTTT. Residues: CASSPTEESQPQHF.

This clonotype was picked up a small number of times. The rearrangement links TRBV15 to TRBJ2-1; either TRBD1 or TRBD2 may supply D (5 bases each). CDR3 size: 14 residues. The V and J ends lost 5 bases and 8 bases respectively, with 16 bases between them. The germline V gene encodes CDR1 LNHNV and CDR2 YYDKDF (reference sequence). CDR3 sequence reads: CATSGDEIFHEQFF. The CDR3 DNA is TGTGCCACCAGCGGGGACGAGATTTTCCATGAGCAGTTCTTC.

The V gene is TRBV4-2, the J gene TRBJ1-2; D remains unclear. With 1 base removed from V and 8 bases from J, the gap between germline ends came to 5 bases. The germline CDR1 and CDR2 sequences are LGHNA and YNFKEQ. CDR3 length equals 11 residues. The CDR3 loop is CASSQGSGYTF. The CDR3 nucleotides are TGTGCCAGCAGCCAAGGTTCCGGCTACACCTTC.

This clonotype was detected only a few times. This chain joins TRBV3-1 and TRBJ2-2, with 9 positions matching TRBD2. The CDR3 spans 15 residues. CDR1 is LGHDT, CDR2 YNNKEL, per germline (reference sequence). The junction had 2 bases not matched to a gene; V was cut back by 0 bases and J by 6 bases. Here the CDR3 DNA reads TGTGCCAGCAGCCAAGATTTAGCGGGGGCCGGGGAGCTGTTTTTT. Translating gives CASSQDLAGAGELFF.

This clonotype is categorized as medium-sized. The CDR3 is CSARPGLLSSYEQYF. In DNA, the CDR3 is TGCAGTGCTAGACCCGGACTGTTGAGCTCCTACGAGCAGTACTTC. This sequence joins TRBV20-1 and TRBJ2-7, with D perhaps TRBD2 (5 bases). CDR1 is DFQATT, CDR2 SNEGSKA, per germline (reference sequence). This CDR3 region has 15 residues. V gave up 2 bases and J gave up 0 bases, with 14 bases separating them.